This TCR beta chain was profiled in a study of prognosis after radiotherapy for stage I lung cancer. The study's findings and limits: Tumor specificity of the expanded TCR clones was not determined.

All patients, having had no prior chemotherapy, radiotherapy or other malignancies, were node-negative on CT and PET/CT. At both of two time points, 5 to 6 milliliters of peripheral blood were drawn. From genomic DNA, TCR beta CDR3 was amplified by two-round multiplex PCR. Every TRBV and TRBJ gene had its own specific primer in first-round PCR. Universal primers primed the second round of PCR. A single record per CDR3 protein comes from TCRdb applying MiXCR to the multiplex PCR reads. This table has over 15,000 distinct CDR3 sequences, over 45% appearing once. The CDR3 covers 14 residues. The ends lost 3 bases at V and 10 bases at J; junction bases unmatched: 7. This clonotype was counted ten times or more. Its specificity is not known.

The clonotype was recovered from a donor over 45 with non-small cell lung cancer. The sequencing used PBMCs, collected before or after stereotactic body radiation therapy (not recorded which). This chain connects TRBV12-3 or TRBV12-4 to TRBJ1-4, with 8 bases identical to TRBD1. The CDR3 bases are TGTGCCAGCAGTTTTACCAGGGGGCGAGTAAAACTGTTTTTT. Residues: CASSFTRGRVKLFF.